A selection of T cell receptor beta chains follows, all from one sample in a study of T cells expressing NK-cell markers. No DNA is given; TCRdb re-called the 5' RACE reads and lists each CDR3 protein once. The sample yields about 460,000 distinct CDR3 sequences, of which the top ten take up 1.4% to 1.5%. The specimen was blood T cells: a sorted CD56 or NKG2C T cell subset, CD4+ or CD8+ T cells, or bulk PBMC T cells (not recorded which). The receptors originated from a woman in her forties or fifties in good health. Both conserved end residues are part of each CDR3.

CDR3 protein	V gene	J gene
CASRMAGEKTQYF	TRBV6-2/TRBV6-3	TRBJ2-5
CASSLSTLGVGGEQFF	TRBV27	TRBJ2-1
CASSLGALAQHF	TRBV12-3/TRBV12-4	TRBJ1-5
CASSWPGTPEATDTQYF	TRBV11-3	TRBJ2-3
CSARGGQAWNTEAFF	TRBV20-1	TRBJ1-1
CATSDPVSGTSGRATDTQYF	TRBV24-1	TRBJ2-3
CATSTAGVGAEQFF	TRBV15	TRBJ2-1
CASSAPAGAYSGNTIYF	TRBV6-6	TRBJ1-3
CASSALAGGPGNIQYF	TRBV9	TRBJ2-4
CASSFAGAGSNYGYTF	TRBV12-3/TRBV12-4	TRBJ1-2
CASSLVGQGGTGELFF	TRBV7-6	TRBJ2-2
CSAGTQGSYTEAFF	TRBV20-1	TRBJ1-1
CAIRRLDTQYF	TRBV10-3	TRBJ2-3
CATSDRTSGSRDEQFF	TRBV24-1	TRBJ2-1
CASSLAQGERDKQFF	TRBV5-1	TRBJ2-1
CATAKGWREETQYF	TRBV15	TRBJ2-5
CAISESTVAEQFF	TRBV10-3	TRBJ2-1
CASERDSKNIQYF	TRBV5-6	TRBJ2-4
CASTGGAQETQYF	TRBV27	TRBJ2-5
CSVAGTRAYEQYF	TRBV29-1	TRBJ2-7
CATSGGFERGQFF	TRBV24-1	TRBJ2-1
CASSSHSDTQYF	TRBV7-3	TRBJ2-3
CASSQPPRGMNTEAFF	TRBV12-3/TRBV12-4	TRBJ1-1
CASSQWGVNTQYF	TRBV14	TRBJ2-3